This passage covers 2 T cell receptor beta chains from one sample sequenced in a study of cytomegalovirus exposure and HLA in healthy donors. This PCR relied on a set of 60 Vbeta primers and 13 Jbeta primers. Clones were sequenced by immunoSEQ multiplex PCR, and TCRdb holds only the in-frame ones, with some missing. The data hold 150,000 to 200,000 clones, with roughly 76% observed a single time. The source material was PBMCs. All receptors come from a human donor in good health.

The V and J genes are TRBV6-6 and TRBJ2-4, with 7 bases that match TRBD1. The CDR3 is made up of 15 amino acids. Germline CDR1 reads MNHNY; CDR2 reads SVGAGI (reference sequence). The ends lost 6 bases at V and 1 base at J; junction bases unmatched: 6. The DNA of the CDR3 is TGTGCCAGCAGGTCGGAACAGGGGGCCAAAAACATTCAGTACTTC. Its protein is CASRSEQGAKNIQYF.

In its sample, this clone was seen a few times. The V call is TRBV5-8, the J call TRBJ1-4; 8 bases agree with TRBD1. The J segment lost 7 bases and the V segment lost 3 bases, leaving 8 bases of the junction unmatched. CDR3 size: 15 residues. CDR1 is SGHTS, CDR2 YDEGEE, per germline. The CDR3 DNA is TGTGCCAGCAGCTCCAGGACAGGGTCCCGTGAAAAACTGTTTTTT. This encodes CASSSRTGSREKLFF.